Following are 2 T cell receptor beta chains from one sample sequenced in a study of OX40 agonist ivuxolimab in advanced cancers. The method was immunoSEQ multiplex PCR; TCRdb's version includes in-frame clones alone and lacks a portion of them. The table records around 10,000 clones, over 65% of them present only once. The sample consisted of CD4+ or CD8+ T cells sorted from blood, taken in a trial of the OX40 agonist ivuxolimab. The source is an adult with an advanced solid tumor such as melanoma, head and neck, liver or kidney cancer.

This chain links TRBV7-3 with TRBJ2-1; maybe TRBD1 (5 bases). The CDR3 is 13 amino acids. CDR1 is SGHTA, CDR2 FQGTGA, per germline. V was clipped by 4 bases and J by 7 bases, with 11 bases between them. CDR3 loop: CASSYAPGNEQFF. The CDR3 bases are TGTGCCAGCAGCTATGCCCCAGGGAATGAGCAGTTCTTC.

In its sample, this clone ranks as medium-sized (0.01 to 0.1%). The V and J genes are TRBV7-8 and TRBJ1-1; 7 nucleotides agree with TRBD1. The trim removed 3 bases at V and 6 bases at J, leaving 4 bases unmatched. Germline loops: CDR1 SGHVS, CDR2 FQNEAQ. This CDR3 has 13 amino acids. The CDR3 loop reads CASSLTGSAEAFF. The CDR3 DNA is TGTGCCAGCAGCTTGACAGGGTCTGCTGAAGCTTTCTTT.